This entry lists 30 T cell receptor beta chains sequenced from one sample in a study of CD8 T cells in Susac syndrome (dated by TCRdb to between 2019 and 2020). Library prep was done by the immunoSEQ multiplex PCR assay. RNA was extracted with the RNeasy kit and about 0.5 to 1 ug was reverse transcribed using random hexamers. TCRdb reworked the public reads: Q25 trimming with fastp, MiXCR clone assembly, productive beta chains retained. Rows are combined by CDR3 protein, so each entry shows the most common genes and DNA. In this sample the table shows roughly 250,000 distinct CDR3 sequences, 95% to 97% of which occur a single time. About 0.1% of the sample is taken by the ten largest. Sequencing input: CD4+ T cells from PBMCs. The origin of the receptors is a human donor with Susac syndrome.

This rearrangement joins TRBV2 to TRBJ2-3; D gene ambiguous. Trimming shortened V by 7 bases and J by 4 bases, and 6 bases separated the two germline ends. Germline-derived CDR1 and CDR2 are SNHLY and FYNNEI. This CDR3 region has 11 residues. The CDR3 sequence: CASIKADTQYF. Here the CDR3 DNA reads TGTGCCAGCATTAAGGCAGATACGCAGTATTTT.

This chain joins TRBV12-3 or TRBV12-4 and TRBJ1-2; no definite D call. Trimming removed 10 bases at V and 7 bases at J, with 28 bases between. This CDR3 contains 16 residues. The DNA for the CDR3 is TGTGCCACCATTCTAGGTGTGCGTGTGTTCGCGGGTGGCTACACCTTC. Protein: CATILGVRVFAGGYTF.

This clonotype was recorded once. The rearrangement uses TRBV12-3 or TRBV12-4 and TRBJ1-2, with 8 bases that match TRBD1. The CDR3 contains 16 residues. V trimming: 5 bases; J trimming: 4 bases; junction bases outside the gene matches: 12. The CDR3 protein is CASSVESGTGIYGYTF. The DNA of the CDR3 is TGTGCCAGCAGTGTCGAATCCGGGACAGGAATCTATGGCTACACCTTC.

The rearrangement uses TRBV29-1 and TRBJ1-1, with TRBD1 matching over 9 bases. The CDR3 runs to 17 residues. V was clipped by 4 bases and J by 4 bases; unmatched bases: 16. From germline, CDR1 is SQVTM and CDR2 ANQGSEA. Here the CDR3 DNA reads TGCAGCGTTGTACCGGGACAGGGTCAGGTCCGGGCCACTGAAGCTTTCTTT. It encodes CSVVPGQGQVRATEAFF.

The chain has TRBV4-1 and TRBJ2-1; D call uncertain. Per the germline V gene, CDR1 is MGHRA and CDR2 is YSYEKL. The CDR3 loop spans 13 amino acids. Trimming took off 3 bases at V and 9 bases at J, with 12 bases between the two ends. CDR3 sequence reads: CASSQIMLPEQFF. The DNA for the CDR3 is TGCGCCAGCAGCCAGATAATGTTACCTGAGCAGTTCTTC.

The chain combines TRBV29-1 with TRBJ2-5, with D perhaps matching TRBD1 (6 bases). The CDR3 sequence is 14 residues long. Germline V gene lookup returns CDR1 SQVTM and CDR2 ANQGSEA. V dropped 6 bases and J dropped 6 bases, with 20 bases sitting between them. The CDR3 loop is CSVEPLLGAKTQYF. As DNA, the CDR3 is TGCAGCGTGGAACCCCTTTTGGGGGCCAAGACCCAGTACTTC. Looking up the rest from reference TRBV29-1 and TRBJ2-5 gives the full variable domain: SAVISQKPSRDICQRGTSLTIQCQVDSQVTMMFWYRQQPGQSLTLIATANQGSEATYESGFVIDKFPISRPNLTFSTLTVSNMSPEDSSIYLCSVEPLLGAKTQYFGPGTRLLVL.

This sequence joins TRBV29-1 and TRBJ2-2; TRBD1 matches at 7 bases. Trimming cost V 7 bases and J 6 bases; bases outside gene matches: 8. CDR3 length: 13 residues. Germline V gene data show CDR1 as SQVTM and CDR2 as ANQGSEA. The CDR3 sequence: CSGVTGLAGELFF. The DNA for the CDR3 is TGCAGCGGGGTGACAGGGCTTGCCGGGGAGCTGTTTTTT.

In DNA form, the CDR3 reads TGCAGCGTCGGAGGGCCTTCGGGGGAGCAGTACTTC. Amino acid sequence: CSVGGPSGEQYF. The chain has TRBV29-1 and TRBJ2-7, with D possibly being TRBD2 (6 bases). CDR3 length: 12 amino acids. Looked up from germline, CDR1 is SQVTM and CDR2 is ANQGSEA. V was clipped by 6 bases and J by 7 bases, with 16 bases between them.

The J gene is TRBJ2-6, the V gene TRBV2; D call uncertain. Germline values: CDR1 SNHLY, CDR2 FYNNEI. V lost 2 bases and J lost 4, with 9 bases in between. CDR3 size: 15 residues. In nucleotides, the CDR3 is TGTGCCAGCAGTGAAACTGGGTACGGGGCCAACGTCCTGACTTTC. Translating it yields CASSETGYGANVLTF.

The genes are TRBV5-4 and TRBJ2-1; 7 nucleotides align to TRBD2. Germline V lookup: CDR1 SGHNT, CDR2 YYREEE (reference sequence). The V and J ends lost 4 bases and 7 bases, in that order; junction bases with no gene match: 14. The CDR3 is 16 residues long. Here the CDR3 reads CASSGLTSPAENEQFF. The CDR3, as DNA: TGTGCCAGCAGCGGTCTGACTAGCCCGGCGGAAAATGAGCAGTTCTTC.

The chain couples TRBV20-1 to TRBJ1-5, with TRBD1 matching 9 bases. The CDR3 is 17 amino acids. Germline V gene sequence: CDR1 DFQATT, CDR2 SNEGSKA (reference sequence). With V trimmed by 3 bases and J by 4 bases, 13 bases remained unmatched. CDR3 region: CSASVGQGAIWNQPQHF. CDR3 sequence (DNA): TGCAGTGCTAGCGTGGGACAGGGAGCTATTTGGAATCAGCCCCAGCATTTT.

The genes are TRBV18 and TRBJ1-2, with no clear D. Germline V lookup: CDR1 KGHSH, CDR2 LQKENI. Trimming pared 2 bases from V and 3 bases from J, leaving 7 bases between. The CDR3 is 13 residues long. Here the CDR3 reads CASSPDFDYGYTF. CDR3 coding DNA: TGTGCCAGCTCACCAGACTTCGACTATGGCTACACCTTC.

This sequence joins TRBV27 and TRBJ1-3, with 7 bases aligning to TRBD1. The CDR3 has 14 residues. CDR1 and CDR2 from the germline V gene are MNHEY and SMNVEV (reference sequence). After removal of 8 bases from V and 0 bases from J, the junction contained 4 bases not matched to a gene. CDR3 protein: CASQDRSSGNTIYF. Written as DNA, the CDR3 is TGTGCCAGCCAGGACAGGTCCTCTGGAAACACCATATATTTT.

In this sample, this clonotype turned up once. CDR3 sequence: CASSKVEGGSPPTEAFF. The CDR3 bases are TGTGCCAGCAGCAAAGTGGAGGGTGGGTCCCCTCCCACTGAAGCTTTCTTT. The chain uses TRBV21-1 and TRBJ1-1. TRBV21-1 corresponds to a pseudogene. This CDR3 region has 17 residues.

The genes are TRBV3-1 and TRBJ1-5; 7 bases are a match to TRBD1. Germline assignment: CDR1 LGHDT and CDR2 YNNKEL (reference sequence). This CDR3 is built from 15 residues. V trimming: 0 bases; J trimming: 5 bases; junction bases outside the gene matches: 4. The CDR3 bases are TGTGCCAGCAGCCAAGATACAGGGGCGTATCAGCCCCAGCATTTT. It yields the protein CASSQDTGAYQPQHF.

This clonotype is a singleton in its sample. The CDR3 spells CASSQTSGANVLTF. In DNA form, the CDR3 reads TGTGCCAGCAGTCAGACGTCTGGGGCCAACGTCCTGACTTTC. This rearrangement joins TRBV12-3 or TRBV12-4 to TRBJ2-6; D is undetermined. The CDR3 has 14 residues. Trimming stripped 5 bases from V and 1 base from J, with 6 bases between.

The chain combines TRBV20-1 with TRBJ1-1; no definite D call. Germline-derived CDR1 and CDR2 are DFQATT and SNEGSKA (reference sequence). Trimming took 5 bases from V and 0 from J, leaving 10 bases between them. This CDR3 is built from 13 residues. The CDR3 protein is CSAGPRVNTEAFF. In DNA, the CDR3 is TGCAGTGCTGGTCCTCGGGTGAACACTGAAGCTTTCTTT.

The V gene is TRBV29-1, the J gene TRBJ1-2, with D unclear. Trimming pared 7 bases from V and 6 bases from J, leaving 21 bases between. Germline V CDR1 and CDR2: SQVTM, ANQGSEA. The CDR3 is made up of 14 amino acids. DNA for the CDR3: TGCAGCGCCTTACCCGAGGGTAGCTCCAATGGCTACACCTTC. This gives the protein CSALPEGSSNGYTF.

The chain combines TRBV18 with TRBJ2-3; TRBD1 matches at 9 bases. Germline values: CDR1 KGHSH, CDR2 LQKENI. This CDR3 region has 14 residues. Losses at the gene ends were 5 bases for V and 0 bases for J; bases not matched to a gene: 0. The CDR3 spells CASSGTGSTDTQYF. CDR3 nucleotide sequence: TGTGCCAGCTCAGGGACAGGGAGCACAGATACGCAGTATTTT.

The rearrangement links TRBV20-1 to TRBJ2-3; 7 bases align to TRBD1. V was clipped by 6 bases and J by 0 bases; unmatched bases: 6. The CDR3 is 14 residues long. Germline V lookup: CDR1 DFQATT, CDR2 SNEGSKA (reference sequence). DNA for the CDR3: TGCAGTGCCGCAAGGGGGCCAAGCACAGATACGCAGTATTTT. This sequence encodes CSAARGPSTDTQYF.

V and J are TRBV29-1 and TRBJ2-7, with 10 bases fitting TRBD2. V gave up 4 bases and J gave up 3 bases; unmatched junction bases: 0. This CDR3 spans 12 amino acids. The germline V gene has CDR1 SQVTM and CDR2 ANQGSEA. CDR3 nucleotide sequence: TGCAGCGTTGTAGCGGGAGGCTACGAGCAGTACTTC. Translated: CSVVAGGYEQYF.

The chain is built from TRBV9 and TRBJ1-1; tentative D call: TRBD1 (6 bases). Germline lookup yields CDR1 SGDLS and CDR2 YYNGEE. This CDR3 region has 12 residues. The germline V and J ends were trimmed by 4 bases and 7 bases, with 11 bases remaining between them. The CDR3 reads CASSPTGREAFF. The CDR3 DNA follows: TGTGCCAGCAGCCCGACAGGACGTGAAGCTTTCTTT.

The V call is TRBV30, the J call TRBJ2-7; 13 positions match TRBD2. The V and J ends lost 4 bases and 2 bases, in that order; junction bases with no gene match: 11. Looked up from germline, CDR1 is GTSNPN and CDR2 is SVGIG (reference sequence). The CDR3 is made up of 17 amino acids. The CDR3 protein is CAWIWTSGSRRTYEQYF. CDR3 in DNA: TGTGCCTGGATCTGGACTAGCGGGAGTCGTAGAACCTACGAGCAGTACTTC.

The gene calls are TRBV30 and TRBJ2-3, with 7 bases identical to TRBD1. Germline CDR1 is GTSNPN and CDR2 is SVGIG (reference sequence). The CDR3 has 14 residues. The J segment lost 1 base and the V segment lost 3 bases, leaving 4 bases of the junction unmatched. The CDR3 loop is CAWSYGQGTDTQYF. The CDR3 bases are TGTGCCTGGAGCTACGGACAGGGCACAGATACGCAGTATTTT.

The gene calls are TRBV12-3 or TRBV12-4 and TRBJ1-2, with unresolved D. CDR3 size: 13 residues. The ends were cut back, 2 bases at V and 4 bases at J, with 8 bases in the middle. Here the CDR3 DNA reads TGTGCCAGCAGTTTACGTCGGGCCTATGGCTACACCTTC. Its protein product is CASSLRRAYGYTF.

The chain uses TRBV20-1 and TRBJ1-3; TRBD1 matches 7 bases. V lost 3 bases, J lost 6 bases, and 5 bases stayed unmatched. CDR1 is DFQATT, CDR2 SNEGSKA, per germline (reference sequence). This CDR3 has 13 amino acids. In DNA form, the CDR3 reads TGCAGTGCTAGGAGTCAGGGGGTAAACACCATATATTTT. Translated: CSARSQGVNTIYF.

The chain employs TRBV3-1 and TRBJ1-1; D may be TRBD1 (5 bases). Germline V gene sequence: CDR1 LGHDT, CDR2 YNNKEL (reference sequence). V gave up 1 base and J gave up 8 bases, with 8 bases separating them. CDR3 length: 12 amino acids. CDR3 amino acids: CASSQGEGEAFF. In DNA, the CDR3 is TGTGCCAGCAGCCAAGGGGAGGGGGAAGCTTTCTTT. Supplemented by reference TRBV3-1 and TRBJ1-1, the full variable domain reads DTAVSQTPKYLVTQMGNDKSIKCEQNLGHDTMYWYKQDSKKFLKIMFSYNNKELIINETVPNRFSPKSPDKAHLNLHINSLELGDSAVYFCASSQGEGEAFFGQGTRLTVV.

This clonotype has only one observation. The chain combines TRBV4-2 with TRBJ2-1; TRBD2 is a possible D gene (5 bases). The germline V gene encodes CDR1 LGHNA and CDR2 YNFKEQ. Deletions cut 1 base from V and 9 bases from J, with 16 bases between. The CDR3 is made up of 15 amino acids. CDR3 nucleotides: TGTGCCAGCAGCCAAGCAAGCGGAGGAGCCCCTGAGCAGTTCTTC. Protein product: CASSQASGGAPEQFF.

The rearrangement joins TRBV20-1 to TRBJ2-5, with 8 bases fitting TRBD2. With V trimmed by 5 bases and J by 3 bases, 11 bases remained unmatched. CDR3 length: 15 amino acids. Germline V lookup: CDR1 DFQATT, CDR2 SNEGSKA (reference sequence). The CDR3 bases are TGCAGTGCTGTTACTAGCGGATCGACAAAAGAGACCCAGTACTTC. Translated, it gives CSAVTSGSTKETQYF.

The genes are TRBV21-1 and TRBJ2-1. TRBV21-1 is a documented pseudogene. This CDR3 region has 13 residues. In DNA, the CDR3 is TGTGCCAGCAGCAAAGAGAACAGCAGTGAGCAGTTCTTC. Its translation is CASSKENSSEQFF.